These 8 T cell receptor beta chains came from one sample sequenced in a study of regulatory T cells in long-lasting Graves disease. Time point specified: persistent/refractory GD, antithyroid drugs over 5 years with positive TRAb. From RNA extracted from PBMCs, the TCR library was made. Library construction for TCR beta used iRepertoire HTBI primers and Arm-PCR of CDR3 regions. TCRdb reprocessed the multiplex PCR reads via MiXCR and lists one record per CDR3 protein. Among hundreds of thousands of distinct CDR3 sequences listed, approximately 31% were seen once. The material sequenced was peripheral blood mononuclear cells (PBMCs), taken when the disease was refractory, from a patient treated with antithyroid drugs. All receptors derive from a female donor with Graves disease.

This clonotype was recorded a few times. The chain has TRBV5-1 and TRBJ2-7; 8 nucleotides line up with TRBD2. V was clipped by 3 bases and J by 0 bases; unmatched bases: 8. CDR3 length: 16 residues. The germline CDR1 and CDR2 sequences are SGHRS and YFSETQ. DNA for the CDR3: TGCGCCAGCAGCTCCCCGGCTAGCGGGCACTCCTACGAGCAGTACTTC. It yields the protein CASSSPASGHSYEQYF.

Ten or more counts support this clonotype. In DNA form, the CDR3 reads TGTGCCAGCAGTGTACAACAGGTTTCCTACGAGCAGTACTTC. Translating it yields CASSVQQVSYEQYF. The chain combines TRBV2 with TRBJ2-7, with D possibly being TRBD1 (5 bases). V was clipped by 4 bases and J by 1 base, with 11 bases between them. From germline, CDR1 is SNHLY and CDR2 FYNNEI. The CDR3 sequence is 14 residues long.

This clonotype was observed a handful of times. This chain joins TRBV10-1 and TRBJ1-4; D is unresolved. The J call may be incorrect, as the DNA end agrees better with TRBJ1-6. The CDR3 loop spans 15 amino acids. Per the germline V gene, CDR1 is WNHNN and CDR2 is SYGVQD (reference sequence). The DNA for the CDR3 is TGCGCCAGCAGTGCCGGATTAGCTGAAAATTCACCCCTCCACTTT. Amino acids: CASSAGLAENSPLHF.

This clonotype was recorded at least ten times. The chain employs TRBV6-9 and TRBJ2-5; TRBD1 aligns across 8 bases. This CDR3 is built from 14 residues. The trim removed 3 bases at V and 5 bases at J, leaving 5 bases unmatched. Germline V gene data show CDR1 as MNHGY and CDR2 as SVAAGI. The CDR3 sequence is CASSYRQGWETQYF. The CDR3 DNA sequence: TGTGCCAGCAGTTACCGACAGGGGTGGGAGACCCAGTACTTC.

This clonotype was seen only a few times. The gene calls are TRBV12-3 or TRBV12-4 and TRBJ2-7; a weak D match, TRBD2 (6 bases). The CDR3 length is 17 residues. V was pared by 5 bases and J by 4 bases, with 24 bases between. CDR3: CASSPYPLALATYEQYF. DNA for the CDR3: TGTGCCAGCAGTCCATATCCGTTGGCCCTAGCGACGTACGAGCAGTACTTC.

This chain links TRBV25-1 with TRBJ1-1; 12 positions match TRBD1. In germline, CDR1 is MGHDK, CDR2 SYGVNS. J gave up 0 bases and V 3 bases, and 11 bases lay outside the gene matches. There are 19 residues in the CDR3. CDR3 amino acids: CASSENGFGTGGLNTEAFF. The CDR3 DNA sequence: TGTGCCAGCAGTGAGAACGGATTCGGGACAGGGGGCCTGAACACTGAAGCTTTCTTT.

The J gene is TRBJ1-2, the V gene TRBV29-1; the D is unclear. This CDR3 has 13 amino acids. The germline gives CDR1 SQVTM, CDR2 ANQGSEA. V was clipped by 2 bases and J by 7 bases, with 14 bases between them. The CDR3 nucleotides are TGCAGCGTTGAATCGGTGGGGATTGGTGGCTACACCTTC. Its protein product is CSVESVGIGGYTF.

The J gene is TRBJ1-5, the V gene TRBV7-9; possibly TRBD1 for D (6 bases). The V gene lost 3 bases and the J gene lost 4 bases, with 10 bases spanning the gap. The CDR3 extends over 14 amino acids. The V gene's germline CDR1 is SEHNR and CDR2 FQNEAQ (reference sequence). The DNA of the CDR3 is TGTGCCAGCAGCTTGTCCGACAGGAATCAGCCCCAGCATTTT. As protein: CASSLSDRNQPQHF.